The entry that follows covers one TCR beta chain sequence. During active infection, Seattle patients enrolled and were then monitored through disease. Per the authors' pipeline: Estimation of nucleated cell counts relied on the amplification of reference gene primers. Generated by immunoSEQ multiplex PCR, the TCRdb table keeps only in-frame clones and is missing some. That table is the source of V, J and clone size, and D and trimming were worked out from the DNA. The sample carries roughly 190,000 clones, approximately 87% recorded once. This record comes from a study of blood T cell repertoires in COVID-19. Study at large: T cells, B-cell-depleted T cells, or PBMCs provided the cDNA or gDNA that served as material.

Sequenced: peripheral blood. The TCR comes from a woman aged 60-75 years with COVID-19, enrolled during active disease.

Here the CDR3 reads CASSEHRTLGNEKLFF. The CDR3 nucleotides read TGTGCCAGCAGTGAACACCGGACACTGGGTAATGAAAAACTGTTTTTT. This chain links TRBV2 with TRBJ1-4; possible D gene TRBD1, 5 bases. The germline gives CDR1 SNHLY, CDR2 FYNNEI. V was clipped by 2 bases and J by 4 bases, with 14 bases between them. The CDR3 spans 16 residues.